What follows are 32 T cell receptor beta chains derived from one specimen sequenced in a study of cytomegalovirus exposure and HLA in healthy donors. Both 60 Vbeta primers and 13 Jbeta primers went into the PCR. Repertoires were generated with immunoSEQ multiplex PCR, while TCRdb's copy carries only in-frame clones and drops some. The sample carries around 130,000 clones, around two thirds recorded once. Material: PBMCs. Receptors originate from a male donor in good health and CMV-seronegative.

In this sample, this clone turned up a few times. The chain has TRBV11-3 and TRBJ1-1; 10 bases align to TRBD1. CDR1 is SGHNT and CDR2 is YENEEA in the germline V gene. The ends lost 5 bases at V and 11 bases at J; junction bases unmatched: 8. The CDR3 runs to 13 residues. CDR3 coding DNA: TGTGCCAGCAGCCCTTCCGGGACAGGGGTCGCTTTCTTT. It encodes CASSPSGTGVAFF.

This chain uses TRBV7-3 with TRBJ2-7, with 7 bases that match TRBD1. The CDR3 length is 15 residues. Germline V gene sequence: CDR1 SGHTA, CDR2 FQGTGA. Trimming took 5 bases from V and 6 from J; bases not matched to a gene: 13. The CDR3 loop is CASSPETGSASEQYF. The CDR3 bases are TGTGCCAGCAGCCCCGAGACAGGGTCCGCCTCCGAGCAGTACTTC.

This chain links TRBV2 with TRBJ1-2; 7 nucleotides align to TRBD1. V gave up 7 bases and J gave up 5 bases; unmatched junction bases: 10. The CDR3 extends over 14 amino acids. The germline CDR1 and CDR2 sequences are SNHLY and FYNNEI. The CDR3 DNA reads as TGTGCCAGCACCCCGGGACAGTCCATGTATGGCTACACCTTC. Translated, it gives CASTPGQSMYGYTF.

The chain employs TRBV30 and TRBJ2-1, with TRBD2 matching over 9 bases. The V gene's germline CDR1 is GTSNPN and CDR2 SVGIG (reference sequence). The CDR3 consists of 15 residues. V dropped 3 bases and J dropped 5; count of bases not matched to a gene: 8. CDR3 sequence reads: CAWREAGGNHNEQFF. CDR3 coding DNA: TGTGCCTGGAGGGAAGCGGGGGGTAACCACAATGAGCAGTTCTTC.

As regards this clone: The junction differs from germline at one of its ends, possibly a read error. V is TRBV25-1 and J is TRBJ1-2; a weak D match, TRBD1 (5 bases). Germline loops: CDR1 MGHDK, CDR2 SYGVNS. CDR3 length: 13 amino acids. CDR3 in DNA: TGTGCCAGCAGTGATGTAGGGGACTATGGCTACCCCTTC. It is translated as CASSDVGDYGYPF.

This clone was detected only a few times. The gene calls are TRBV11-2 and TRBJ2-7; TRBD2 might be the D (7 bases). Trimming cost V 0 bases and J 6 bases, with 18 bases left between them. This CDR3 has 16 amino acids. Looked up from germline, CDR1 is SGHAT and CDR2 is FQNNGV. The chain's CDR3 is CASSLEGTWGGREQYF. The DNA for the CDR3 is TGTGCCAGCAGCTTAGAAGGAACGTGGGGGGGCCGCGAGCAGTACTTC.

This chain uses TRBV7-2 with TRBJ2-7; the match to TRBD2 covers 14 bases. This CDR3 is 19 amino acids long. Per the germline V gene, CDR1 is SGHTA and CDR2 is FQGNSA. The V gene end was trimmed by 5 bases and the J gene end by 1 base; junction bases not matched to a gene: 13. CDR3 sequence: CASSPPPGLAGDRSYEQYF. The DNA of the CDR3 is TGTGCCAGCAGCCCGCCGCCGGGACTAGCGGGGGATCGATCCTACGAGCAGTACTTC.

In its sample, this clone was seen a few times. The chain uses TRBV6-5 and TRBJ1-1; D not certain. V gave up 8 bases and J gave up 10 bases, with 17 bases separating them. Germline assignment: CDR1 MNHEY and CDR2 SVGAGI. The CDR3 consists of 12 residues. This chain's CDR3 is CASCTRRSGAFF. The CDR3 coding sequence is TGTGCCAGCTGTACTAGGCGGAGCGGAGCTTTCTTT.

The rearrangement joins TRBV18 to TRBJ2-2, with D unclear. Trimming took 2 bases from V and 4 from J, leaving 14 bases between them. Germline assignment: CDR1 KGHSH and CDR2 LQKENI. The CDR3 loop spans 16 amino acids. CDR3 loop: CASSPNPNRVTGELFF. The CDR3 nucleotides read TGTGCCAGCTCACCAAACCCGAACAGAGTCACCGGGGAGCTGTTTTTT.

The gene calls are TRBV19 and TRBJ1-4, with D possibly being TRBD1 (6 bases). Germline V gene data show CDR1 as LNHDA and CDR2 as SQIVND (reference sequence). The V gene lost 5 bases and the J gene lost 7 bases, with 14 bases spanning the gap. This CDR3 has 14 residues. The CDR3 bases are TGTGCCAGTAGTGGAACAGGGCGGCCTGAAAAACTGTTTTTT. Translated, it gives CASSGTGRPEKLFF.

This chain uses TRBV5-4 with TRBJ2-7; no firm D call. This CDR3 has 11 amino acids. V was pared by 1 base and J by 6 bases, with 5 bases between. Germline V lookup: CDR1 SGHNT, CDR2 YYREEE (reference sequence). DNA for the CDR3: TGTGCCAGCAGCTTGAACACCGAGCAGTACTTC. Translated, it gives CASSLNTEQYF.

J is TRBJ1-2 and V is TRBV9; a weak D match, TRBD1 (6 bases). The CDR3 is 15 amino acids. V shed 0 bases and J shed 5 bases, with 14 bases lying between them. The germline V gene has CDR1 SGDLS and CDR2 YYNGEE. The CDR3 reads CASSVEPVGAYGYTF. The CDR3 nucleotides are TGTGCCAGCAGCGTAGAACCGGTGGGGGCATATGGCTACACCTTC.

This clone came up a few times. The chain carries TRBV29-1 and TRBJ2-4, with unresolved D. The CDR3 is 13 amino acids. Germline V lookup: CDR1 SQVTM, CDR2 ANQGSEA. Trimming shortened V by 1 base and J by 3 bases, and 7 bases separated the two germline ends. The CDR3 loop is CSVEGQFKNIQYF. DNA for the CDR3: TGCAGCGTTGAAGGGCAGTTCAAAAACATTCAGTACTTC.

The rearrangement links TRBV5-1 to TRBJ2-5, with D possibly matching TRBD1 (6 bases). The CDR3 covers 15 residues. CDR1 and CDR2 from the germline V gene are SGHRS and YFSETQ. Trimming took off 0 bases at V and 3 bases at J, with 12 bases between the two ends. CDR3 amino acids: CASSLEGGKEETQYF. The CDR3 DNA is TGCGCCAGCAGCTTGGAAGGGGGAAAAGAAGAGACCCAGTACTTC.

The chain uses TRBV28 and TRBJ1-2, with D perhaps matching TRBD1 (5 bases). Germline assignment: CDR1 MDHEN and CDR2 SYDVKM. The V gene lost 2 bases and the J gene lost 8 bases, with 12 bases spanning the gap. CDR3 size: 13 residues. Here the CDR3 DNA reads TGTGCCAGCAGTTTAATCAGGGAGGGCGGCTACACCTTC. It codes for CASSLIREGGYTF.

The chain combines TRBV13 with TRBJ2-2; D perhaps matches TRBD1 (6 bases). The V and J ends lost 3 bases and 0 bases respectively, with 17 bases between them. The CDR3 totals 18 residues. CDR1 is PRHDT, CDR2 FYEKMQ, per germline (reference sequence). The CDR3 protein is CASSFEGHTPPNTGELFF. In DNA form, the CDR3 reads TGTGCCAGCAGCTTCGAGGGACACACCCCTCCGAACACCGGGGAGCTGTTTTTT. Full variable domain (outside the CDR3, taken from reference TRBV13 and TRBJ2-2): AAGVIQSPRHLIKEKRETATLKCYPIPRHDTVYWYQQGPGQDPQFLISFYEKMQSDKGSIPDRFSAQQFSDYHSELNMSSLELGDSALYFCASSFEGHTPPNTGELFFGEGSRLTVL.

The V and J genes are TRBV19 and TRBJ1-5; possible D gene TRBD1, 5 bases. V lost 6 bases and J lost 3, with 12 bases in between. Per the germline V gene, CDR1 is LNHDA and CDR2 is SQIVND (reference sequence). CDR3 length: 14 residues. The CDR3 loop reads CASSLGGVNQPQHF. The CDR3 coding sequence is TGTGCCAGTAGCCTGGGAGGGGTCAATCAGCCCCAGCATTTT.

This chain links TRBV7-3 with TRBJ1-6, with no clear D. This CDR3 is built from 14 residues. Trimming pared 2 bases from V and 8 bases from J, leaving 10 bases between. CDR1 is SGHTA, CDR2 FQGTGA, per germline. The CDR3, as DNA: TGTGCCAGCAGCTTACTCCCAGGCTATTCACCCCTCCACTTT. As protein: CASSLLPGYSPLHF.

In its sample, this clone was seen a few times. The chain recombines TRBV2 with TRBJ2-2; 7 nucleotides agree with TRBD1. Germline CDR1 is SNHLY and CDR2 is FYNNEI. CDR3 length: 18 amino acids. Trimming cost V 4 bases and J 2 bases; bases outside gene matches: 13. CDR3 loop: CASSVRRQGQFNTGELFF. The CDR3 region has the DNA TGTGCCAGCAGTGTGAGGAGACAGGGACAGTTCAACACCGGGGAGCTGTTTTTT.

This clone is a singleton in its sample. The CDR3: CATHLPRQGSPLHF. Written as DNA, the CDR3 is TGTGCCACCCACCTCCCAAGGCAGGGTTCACCCCTCCACTTT. This rearrangement joins TRBV6-6 to TRBJ1-6, with D perhaps TRBD1 (5 bases). CDR3 size: 14 residues. Germline values: CDR1 MNHNY, CDR2 SVGAGI (reference sequence). With 10 bases removed from V and 9 bases from J, the gap between germline ends came to 19 bases.

This clone was recorded a few times. V is TRBV6-5 and J is TRBJ1-1; D uncertain. Germline loops: CDR1 MNHEY, CDR2 SVGAGI. V lost 6 bases and J 1 base, leaving 15 bases between the germline ends. The CDR3 consists of 15 residues. This CDR3 is CASRGAARSNTEAFF. As DNA, the CDR3 is TGTGCCAGCAGGGGCGCCGCCCGCTCGAACACTGAAGCTTTCTTT.

The chain employs TRBV5-5 and TRBJ2-2, with D possibly matching TRBD1 (6 bases). This CDR3 comprises 15 residues. The V gene's germline CDR1 is SGHKS and CDR2 YYEKEE (reference sequence). The ends were cut back, 0 bases at V and 7 bases at J, with 13 bases in the middle. This CDR3 reads CASSLVQGKYGELFF. DNA of the CDR3: TGTGCCAGCAGCTTGGTCCAGGGGAAGTACGGGGAGCTGTTTTTT.

V usage is TRBV5-5 and J usage is TRBJ1-4; 8 bases agree with TRBD1. J was trimmed by 5 bases and V by 0 bases; bases with no gene match: 3. CDR1 is SGHKS and CDR2 is YYEKEE in the germline V gene (reference sequence). The CDR3 length is 15 residues. DNA of the CDR3: TGTGCCAGCAGCTTGGGGACAGGGCTAAATGAAAAACTGTTTTTT. Protein product: CASSLGTGLNEKLFF.

CDR3: CASSLAQGHLNTEAFF. The CDR3 DNA is TGTGCCAGCAGCTTAGCGCAGGGTCACCTGAACACTGAAGCTTTCTTT. The gene calls are TRBV7-8 and TRBJ1-1; a possible D gene is TRBD1 (5 bases). This CDR3 contains 16 residues. The germline V gene encodes CDR1 SGHVS and CDR2 FQNEAQ. V dropped 0 bases and J dropped 0 bases, with 11 bases sitting between them.

CDR3 protein: CASSLTSGASSSYEQYF. CDR3 bases: TGTGCCAGCAGCTTAACTAGCGGGGCCTCTAGCTCCTACGAGCAGTACTTC. V usage is TRBV11-2 and J usage is TRBJ2-7, with 10 bases fitting TRBD2. The CDR3 is 17 residues long. V trimming: 2 bases; J trimming: 0 bases; junction bases outside the gene matches: 7. Germline lookup yields CDR1 SGHAT and CDR2 FQNNGV.

CDR3 amino acids: CASSLGQGASQPQHF. In DNA, the CDR3 is TGTGCCAGCAGTCTCGGGCAGGGGGCTAGTCAGCCCCAGCATTTT. This sequence joins TRBV28 and TRBJ1-5, with 8 bases matching TRBD1. CDR1 is MDHEN and CDR2 is SYDVKM in the germline V gene. J lost 6 bases, V lost 5 bases, and 9 bases had no gene match. There are 15 residues in the CDR3.

The J gene is TRBJ2-2, the V gene TRBV27; 7 nucleotides line up with TRBD1. CDR3 length: 14 residues. The germline V gene encodes CDR1 MNHEY and CDR2 SMNVEV (reference sequence). The J segment lost 6 bases and the V segment lost 3 bases, leaving 4 bases of the junction unmatched. This chain's CDR3 is CASSFGTAPGELFF. The CDR3 DNA reads TGTGCCAGCAGTTTCGGGACAGCCCCCGGGGAGCTGTTTTTT.

The chain is built from TRBV19 and TRBJ2-7; 9 bases agree with TRBD1. V gave up 3 bases and J gave up 3 bases; unmatched junction bases: 6. The CDR3 extends over 15 amino acids. Germline assignment: CDR1 LNHDA and CDR2 SQIVND (reference sequence). CDR3 amino acids: CASSIFVGQGYEQYF. In nucleotides, the CDR3 is TGTGCCAGTAGTATTTTCGTGGGACAGGGCTACGAGCAGTACTTC.

The chain is built from TRBV19 and TRBJ2-7; TRBD1 aligns across 9 bases. The CDR3 contains 14 residues. The germline V gene has CDR1 LNHDA and CDR2 SQIVND (reference sequence). V lost 4 bases and J lost 6; bases outside the gene matches: 7. The CDR3 nucleotides are TGTGCCAGTAGTACCCGGGACAGGGCCATCGAGCAGTACTTC. It yields the protein CASSTRDRAIEQYF.

Comments on this clone: The junction departs from germline at one end; a sequencing error may be responsible. Other DNA sequences in the same sample also yield this CDR3. The chain links TRBV28 to TRBJ1-5, with D unresolved. Looked up from germline, CDR1 is MDHEN and CDR2 is SYDVKM. The CDR3 length is 13 residues. CDR3 amino acids: CASSRDSNQPQHF. CDR3 coding DNA: TGTGCCAGCAGCCGCGATAGCAATCAGCCCCAGCACTTT.

The chain combines TRBV5-1 with TRBJ2-5; 9 positions agree with TRBD1. The DNA matches TRBJ2-7 better at its end, which makes the J call doubtful. The CDR3 has 14 amino acids. The germline V gene has CDR1 SGHRS and CDR2 YFSETQ. Here the CDR3 reads CASSLGQGIGEQYF. The CDR3 nucleotides read TGCGCCAGCAGCCTGGGACAGGGTATTGGCGAGCAGTACTTC.

The chain links TRBV5-1 to TRBJ2-5; D possibly corresponds to TRBD2 (6 bases). This CDR3 spans 16 amino acids. Germline V gene lookup returns CDR1 SGHRS and CDR2 YFSETQ. V lost 4 bases to trimming and J lost 2 bases, with 18 bases between them. The CDR3 spells CASSGRLVLAQETQYF. For the CDR3, the DNA is TGCGCCAGCAGCGGCCGACTAGTTCTTGCGCAAGAGACCCAGTACTTC.